The 6 T cell receptor beta chains presented below share a single source sample, sequenced in a study of CD8+ T cells in alopecia areata. Reverse transcription of extracted RNA yielded cDNA, which provided the sequencing template. The assay was immunoSEQ multiplex PCR, and TCRdb's table has in-frame clones only and misses some. The sample lists more than 150,000 clones; 45% to 55% were seen once. Sequenced here: CD8+ T cells sorted from blood, sampled at week 0. The receptor set was obtained from a human donor with alopecia areata.

This clone was seen a handful of times. The gene calls are TRBV29-1 and TRBJ1-1; TRBD1 matches at 7 bases. The germline gives CDR1 SQVTM, CDR2 ANQGSEA. The CDR3 extends over 14 amino acids. V trimming: 3 bases; J trimming: 4 bases; junction bases outside the gene matches: 8. The CDR3, as DNA: TGCAGCGTTGAGCCAGGGGGGCCGGGCACTGAAGCTTTCTTT. This translates into CSVEPGGPGTEAFF.

In its sample, this clone was seen a few times. The V and J genes are TRBV7-8 and TRBJ2-2; D gene unclear. V was shortened by 5 bases and J by 3 bases, with 7 bases between the two germline ends. The CDR3 is 13 residues long. The germline gives CDR1 SGHVS, CDR2 FQNEAQ. CDR3 in DNA: TGTGCCAGCAGCCCCCAGGACACCGGGGAGCTGTTTTTT. Its protein product is CASSPQDTGELFF.

The chain uses TRBV29-1 and TRBJ2-2, with D possibly TRBD1 on 6 matching bases. Germline values: CDR1 SQVTM, CDR2 ANQGSEA. This CDR3 contains 12 residues. Trimming left V 6 bases short and J 2 bases short, with 7 bases between. Here the CDR3 reads CSVGHNTGELFF. For the CDR3, the DNA is TGCAGCGTGGGACACAACACCGGGGAGCTGTTTTTT.

CDR3 in amino acids: CASSLTVRGTNEKLFF. CDR3 coding DNA: TGTGCCAGCAGCCTGACCGTACGAGGAACTAATGAAAAACTGTTTTTT. V usage is TRBV13 and J usage is TRBJ1-4; no clear D. The germline V and J ends were trimmed by 5 bases and 1 base, with 14 bases remaining between them. Germline V gene sequence: CDR1 PRHDT, CDR2 FYEKMQ (reference sequence). The CDR3 spans 16 residues.

The chain employs TRBV19 and TRBJ2-7; D is unresolved. Trimming removed 1 base at V and 5 bases at J, with 9 bases between. Germline V gene lookup returns CDR1 LNHDA and CDR2 SQIVND (reference sequence). The CDR3 is made up of 13 amino acids. The CDR3 loop is CASSIVPRDEQYF. The CDR3 DNA reads TGTGCCAGTAGTATAGTCCCCCGGGACGAGCAGTACTTC.

V usage is TRBV30 and J usage is TRBJ1-5, with 9 nucleotides matching TRBD1. The germline V gene has CDR1 GTSNPN and CDR2 SVGIG (reference sequence). After removal of 3 bases from V and 2 bases from J, the junction contained 5 bases not matched to a gene. This CDR3 region has 15 residues. CDR3 protein: CAWSLTGGGNQPQHF. The CDR3 DNA reads as TGTGCCTGGAGCCTGACAGGGGGAGGCAATCAGCCCCAGCATTTT.